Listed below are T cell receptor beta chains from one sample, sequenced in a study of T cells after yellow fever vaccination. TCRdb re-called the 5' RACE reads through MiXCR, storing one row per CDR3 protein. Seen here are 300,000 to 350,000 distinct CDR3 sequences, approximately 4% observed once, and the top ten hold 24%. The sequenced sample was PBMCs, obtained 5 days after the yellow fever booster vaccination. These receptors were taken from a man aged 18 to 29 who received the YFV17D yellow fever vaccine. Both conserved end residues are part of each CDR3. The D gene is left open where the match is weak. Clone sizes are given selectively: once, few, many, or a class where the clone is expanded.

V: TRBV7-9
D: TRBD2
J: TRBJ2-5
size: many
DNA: TGTGCCAGCAGCTTAGCCTCCAGCGGGGGGGCCTACGAAGAGACCCAGTACTTC
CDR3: CASSLASSGGAYEETQYF

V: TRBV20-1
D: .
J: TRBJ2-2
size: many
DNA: TGCAGTGCCGGGGCAGCTAACACCGGGGAGCTGTTTTTT
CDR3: CSAGAANTGELFF

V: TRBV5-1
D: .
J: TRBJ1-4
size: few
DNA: TGCGCCAGCAGCTCCACGGACGGTGAAAAACTGTTTTTT
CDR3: CASSSTDGEKLFF

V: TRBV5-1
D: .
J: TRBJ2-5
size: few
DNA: TGCGCCAGCAGTCCCAAGACAGAGCACCAAGAGACCCAGTACTTC
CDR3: CASSPKTEHQETQYF

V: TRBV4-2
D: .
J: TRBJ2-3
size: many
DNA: TGTGCCAGCAGCCATCCCTCAGATACGCAGTATTTT
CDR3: CASSHPSDTQYF

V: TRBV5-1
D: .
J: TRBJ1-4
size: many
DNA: TGCGCCAGCAGCCTTGGACAGCGATCAACTAATGAAAAACTGTTTTTT
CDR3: CASSLGQRSTNEKLFF

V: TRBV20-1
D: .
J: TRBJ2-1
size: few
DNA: TGCAGTGCTGTCCTCGGTGGCTACTCCTACAATGAGCAGTTCTTC
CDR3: CSAVLGGYSYNEQFF

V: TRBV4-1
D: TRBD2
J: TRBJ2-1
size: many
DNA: TGCGCCAGCAGCCGAGGGGGACTAGCGGCCCTAGGTAATGAGCAGTTCTTC
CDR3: CASSRGGLAALGNEQFF

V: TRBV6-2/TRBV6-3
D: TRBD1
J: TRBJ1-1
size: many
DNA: TGTGCCAGCAGTTACCCCCTCTTGACAGGGCAGGGTTGGAACACTGAAGCTTTCTTT
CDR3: CASSYPLLTGQGWNTEAFF

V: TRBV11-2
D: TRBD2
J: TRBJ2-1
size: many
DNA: TGTGCCAGCAGCGCACTAGCGGGGGGGACGGGTGAGCAGTTCTTC
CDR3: CASSALAGGTGEQFF

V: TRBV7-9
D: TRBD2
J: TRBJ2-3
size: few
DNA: TGTGCCAGCCTGCTAGCGGGGGTCACAGATACGCAGTATTTT
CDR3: CASLLAGVTDTQYF

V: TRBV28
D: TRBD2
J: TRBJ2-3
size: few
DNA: TGTGCCAGCCTCACCGGGAGCGGGGGACCAGATACGCAGTATTTT
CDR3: CASLTGSGGPDTQYF

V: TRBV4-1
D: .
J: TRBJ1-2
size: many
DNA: TGCGCCAGCAGCCAAGAGGGGTATGGCTACACCTTC
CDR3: CASSQEGYGYTF

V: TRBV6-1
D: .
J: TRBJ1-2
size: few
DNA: TGTGCCACCGGAGGGAACAACTATGGCTACACCTTC
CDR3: CATGGNNYGYTF

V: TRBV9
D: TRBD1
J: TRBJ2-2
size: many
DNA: TGTGCCAGCAGCGAACCTACCGGGACAGCCATGAACACCGGGGAGCTGTTTTTT
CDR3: CASSEPTGTAMNTGELFF

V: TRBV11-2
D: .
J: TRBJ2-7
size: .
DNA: TGTGCCAGCAGCTTAGATAACTGGGCCTACGAGCAGTACTTC
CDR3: CASSLDNWAYEQYF

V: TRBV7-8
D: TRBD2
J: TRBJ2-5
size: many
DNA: TGTGCCAGCAGCTTTGGGGGGGACCAAGAGACCCAGTACTTC
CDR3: CASSFGGDQETQYF

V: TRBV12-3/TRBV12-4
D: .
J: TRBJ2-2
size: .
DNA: TGTGCCAGCACCGACTCGTCAGCCACCGGGGAGCTGTTTTTT
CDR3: CASTDSSATGELFF

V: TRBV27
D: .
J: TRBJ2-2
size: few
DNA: TGTGCCAGCAGTTTAGGTGGGACGAGGGAACTGTTTTTT
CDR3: CASSLGGTRELFF

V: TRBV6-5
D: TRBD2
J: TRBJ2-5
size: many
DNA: TGTGCCAGCAGTTCCACACCGGGACTAGCGCGGGAGACCCAGTACTTC
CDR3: CASSSTPGLARETQYF

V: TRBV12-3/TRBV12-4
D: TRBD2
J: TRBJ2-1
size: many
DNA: TGTGCCAGCAGTTTAGGGACTAGCGACTACAATGAGCAGTTCTTC
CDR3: CASSLGTSDYNEQFF

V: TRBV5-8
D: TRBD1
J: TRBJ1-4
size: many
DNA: TGTGCCAGCAGCTTGCGAGGTTGGACAGGGGGTTATGAAAAACTGTTTTTT
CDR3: CASSLRGWTGGYEKLFF

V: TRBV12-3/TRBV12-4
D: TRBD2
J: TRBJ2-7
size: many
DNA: TGTGCCAGCAGTCTTAGCGGGGGGGCCTACGAGCAGTACTTC
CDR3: CASSLSGGAYEQYF

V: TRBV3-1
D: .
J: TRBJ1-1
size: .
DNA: TGTGCCAGCAGCCAACCTGGACAGATGAACACTGAAGCTTTCTTT
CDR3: CASSQPGQMNTEAFF

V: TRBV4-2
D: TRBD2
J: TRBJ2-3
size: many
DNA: TGTGCCAGCAGCCAAGAGGGACTAGCGGGCACAGATACGCAGTATTTT
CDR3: CASSQEGLAGTDTQYF

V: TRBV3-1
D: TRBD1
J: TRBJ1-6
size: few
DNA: TGTGCCAGCAGCCAAGAATGGACAGGGGTTTCACCCCTCCACTTT
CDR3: CASSQEWTGVSPLHF

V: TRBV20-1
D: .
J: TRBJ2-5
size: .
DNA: TGCAGTGCCGTCGAACTAGATAAGCAGACCCAGTACTTC
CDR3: CSAVELDKQTQYF

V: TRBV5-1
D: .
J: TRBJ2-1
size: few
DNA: TGCGCCAGCAGCTTATCCGGGACGCCACGAAACAATGAGCAGTTCTTC
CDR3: CASSLSGTPRNNEQFF

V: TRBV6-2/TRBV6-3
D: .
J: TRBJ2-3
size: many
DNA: TGTGCCAGCAGCCACGCGCCAGATACGCAGTATTTT
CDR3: CASSHAPDTQYF

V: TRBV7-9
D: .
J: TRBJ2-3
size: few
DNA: TGTGCCAGCAGCTGGCGAGGAATAGATACGCAGTATTTT
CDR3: CASSWRGIDTQYF

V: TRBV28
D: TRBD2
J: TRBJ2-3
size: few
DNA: TGTGCCAGCAGGGACTTTCTAGCGGGCACAGATACGCAGTATTTT
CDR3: CASRDFLAGTDTQYF

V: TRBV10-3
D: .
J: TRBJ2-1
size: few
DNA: TGTGCCATCAGTGAGTCGATACAGGAAACCTCCTACAATGAGCAGTTCTTC
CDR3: CAISESIQETSYNEQFF

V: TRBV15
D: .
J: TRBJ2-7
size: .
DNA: TGTGCCACCAGCAGAGATCGGGGAGTCCTCCGGGGAGAGCAGTACTTC
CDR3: CATSRDRGVLRGEQYF

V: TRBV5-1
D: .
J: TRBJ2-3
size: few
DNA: TGCGCCAGCAGCTTGGCCCCCCTTGGTACGCAGTATTTT
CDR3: CASSLAPLGTQYF

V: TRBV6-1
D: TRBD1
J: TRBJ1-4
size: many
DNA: TGTGCCAGCAGCTCACAGGGGGGGGCTGGAAAACTGTTTTTT
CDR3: CASSSQGGAGKLFF

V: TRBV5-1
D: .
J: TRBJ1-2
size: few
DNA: TGCGCCAGCAGCTCTCAAGCGTGGGGTGGCTACACCTTC
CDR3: CASSSQAWGGYTF

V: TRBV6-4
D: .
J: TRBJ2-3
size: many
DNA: TGTGCCAGCAGTGAGGGGCGGAGCACAGATACGCAGTATTTT
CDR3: CASSEGRSTDTQYF

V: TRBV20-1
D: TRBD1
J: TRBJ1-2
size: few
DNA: TGCAGTGCTCCCCGGGACAGGGAACGGGGTGGCTACACCTTC
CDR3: CSAPRDRERGGYTF

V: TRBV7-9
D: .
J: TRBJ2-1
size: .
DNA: TGTGCCAGCAGCGTAGGGACAAATGAGCAGTTCTTC
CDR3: CASSVGTNEQFF

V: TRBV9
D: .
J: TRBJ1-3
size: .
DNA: TGTGCCAGCAGCACCAGAGGCAGCTCTGGAAACACCATATATTTT
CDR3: CASSTRGSSGNTIYF

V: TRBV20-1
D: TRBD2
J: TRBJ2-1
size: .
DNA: TGCAGTGCTAGAGTCCGGGGGGGGTCCTACAATGAGCAGTTCTTC
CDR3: CSARVRGGSYNEQFF

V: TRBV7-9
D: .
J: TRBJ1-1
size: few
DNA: TGTGCCAGCAGCCCCGGCGGCCGATATGAAGCTTTCTTT
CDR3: CASSPGGRYEAFF

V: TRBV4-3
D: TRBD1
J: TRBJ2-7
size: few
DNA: TGCGCCAGCAGCCAAGTTTTAGGACAGGCTAGCGAGCAGTACTTC
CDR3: CASSQVLGQASEQYF

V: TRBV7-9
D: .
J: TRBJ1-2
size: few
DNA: TGTGCCAGCAGCTTAGTGTCCGCGTGGGGCTACACCTTC
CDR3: CASSLVSAWGYTF

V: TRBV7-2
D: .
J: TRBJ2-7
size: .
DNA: TGTGCCAGCAGCCCGGTTTCGAACCCCTACGAGCAGTACTTC
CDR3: CASSPVSNPYEQYF

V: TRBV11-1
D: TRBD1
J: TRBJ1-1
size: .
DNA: TGTGCCAGCAGCCTAAACAGGGGAAGTACTGAAGCTTTCTTT
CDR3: CASSLNRGSTEAFF

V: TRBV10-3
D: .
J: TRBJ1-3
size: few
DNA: TGTGCCATCAGTGAACCCGGGGGCGCTGGAAACACCATATATTTT
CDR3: CAISEPGGAGNTIYF

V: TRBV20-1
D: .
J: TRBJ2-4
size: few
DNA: TGCAGTGCTGGGGGGGCCCTAAAAAACATTCAGTACTTC
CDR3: CSAGGALKNIQYF

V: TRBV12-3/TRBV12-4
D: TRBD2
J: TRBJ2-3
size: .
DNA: TGTGCCAGCAAGACTAGCGGGGGTGCAGATACGCAGTATTTT
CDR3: CASKTSGGADTQYF

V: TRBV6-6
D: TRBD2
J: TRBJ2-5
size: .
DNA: TGTGCCAGCAGGAAAGGGCGGGGGATCCAAGAGACCCAGTACTTC
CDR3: CASRKGRGIQETQYF

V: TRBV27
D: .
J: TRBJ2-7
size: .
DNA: TGTGCCAGCAGTTTTTCGACGGGAGCGTACGAGCAGTACTTC
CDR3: CASSFSTGAYEQYF

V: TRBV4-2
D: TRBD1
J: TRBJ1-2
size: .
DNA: TGTGCCAGCAGCCAAGATTTGACGTCGGGGACAGGGACAGTTCACTTC
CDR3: CASSQDLTSGTGTVHF

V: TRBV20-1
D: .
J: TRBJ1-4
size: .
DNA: TGCAGTGCTAGAGATGGCAGCAATGAAAAACTGTTTTTT
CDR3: CSARDGSNEKLFF

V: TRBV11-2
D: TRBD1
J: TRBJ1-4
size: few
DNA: TGTGCCAGCAGCTTAGTGAAGGGGGCCTCCGTCGAAAAACTGTTTTTT
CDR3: CASSLVKGASVEKLFF

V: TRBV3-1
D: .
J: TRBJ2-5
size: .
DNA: TGTGCCAGCAGCCAAGGCTTGGGACGGTCAGAGACCCAGTACTTC
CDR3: CASSQGLGRSETQYF

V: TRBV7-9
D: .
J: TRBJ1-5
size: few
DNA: TGTGCCAGCAGCCCGCAGGCAGGGGGCAATCAGCCCCAGCATTTT
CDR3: CASSPQAGGNQPQHF

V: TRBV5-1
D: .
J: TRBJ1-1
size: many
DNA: TGCGCCAGCAGCCCCTCGGGAAGGAGCGAGACTGAAGCTTTCTTT
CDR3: CASSPSGRSETEAFF

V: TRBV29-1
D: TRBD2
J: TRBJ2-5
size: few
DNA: TGCAGCGTTGCCGGACTAGCGGAAATGCAAGAGACCCAGTACTTC
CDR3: CSVAGLAEMQETQYF

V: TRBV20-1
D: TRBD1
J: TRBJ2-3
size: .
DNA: TGCAGTGCTAGAGGAGACAGGGGAAACACAGATACGCAGTATTTT
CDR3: CSARGDRGNTDTQYF

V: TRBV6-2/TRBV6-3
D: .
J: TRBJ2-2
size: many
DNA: TGTGCCAGCAGTTCGCCAGACATTTACACCGGGGAGCTGTTTTTT
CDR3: CASSSPDIYTGELFF